The entry below describes one T cell receptor beta chain. The data derive from a study of blood T cell repertoires in COVID-19. Per the original methods: Nucleated cell counts were estimated from reference gene primer amplification. Assay: immunoSEQ multiplex PCR; the TCRdb copy retains only in-frame clones and omits some. Clone size and the V and J calls come from that table; the DNA yielded D and trimming. The table has 25,000 to 35,000 clones, 85% to 90% seen once. The CDR3 consists of 14 residues. Looked up from germline, CDR1 is LGHDT and CDR2 is YNNKEL (reference sequence). V was pared by 4 bases and J by 9 bases, with 7 bases of the junction left unmatched.

Sequenced material: peripheral blood. The receptor was isolated from a human donor in a cohort sampled during active COVID-19. The J gene is TRBJ2-1, the V gene TRBV3-1 (or the pseudogene TRBV3-2), with 9 bases lining up with TRBD2. CDR3 residues: CASSLGTSRAEQFF. CDR3 bases: TGTGCCAGCAGCCTCGGGACTAGCAGGGCTGAGCAGTTCTTC.